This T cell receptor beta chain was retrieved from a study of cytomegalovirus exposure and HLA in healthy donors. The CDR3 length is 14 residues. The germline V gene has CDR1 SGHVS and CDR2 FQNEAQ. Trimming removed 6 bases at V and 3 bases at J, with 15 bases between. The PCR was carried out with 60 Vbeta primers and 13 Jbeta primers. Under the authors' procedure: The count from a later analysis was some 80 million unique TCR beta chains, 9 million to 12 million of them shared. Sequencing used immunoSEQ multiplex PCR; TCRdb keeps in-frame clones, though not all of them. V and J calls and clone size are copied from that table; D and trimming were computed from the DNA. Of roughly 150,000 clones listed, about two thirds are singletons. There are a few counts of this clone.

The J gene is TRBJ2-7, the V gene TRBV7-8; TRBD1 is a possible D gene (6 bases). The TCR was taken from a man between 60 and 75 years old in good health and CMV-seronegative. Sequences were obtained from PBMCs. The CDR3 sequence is CASSPSDRLYEQYF. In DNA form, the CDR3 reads TGTGCCAGCAGTCCCTCGGACAGACTCTACGAGCAGTACTTC.